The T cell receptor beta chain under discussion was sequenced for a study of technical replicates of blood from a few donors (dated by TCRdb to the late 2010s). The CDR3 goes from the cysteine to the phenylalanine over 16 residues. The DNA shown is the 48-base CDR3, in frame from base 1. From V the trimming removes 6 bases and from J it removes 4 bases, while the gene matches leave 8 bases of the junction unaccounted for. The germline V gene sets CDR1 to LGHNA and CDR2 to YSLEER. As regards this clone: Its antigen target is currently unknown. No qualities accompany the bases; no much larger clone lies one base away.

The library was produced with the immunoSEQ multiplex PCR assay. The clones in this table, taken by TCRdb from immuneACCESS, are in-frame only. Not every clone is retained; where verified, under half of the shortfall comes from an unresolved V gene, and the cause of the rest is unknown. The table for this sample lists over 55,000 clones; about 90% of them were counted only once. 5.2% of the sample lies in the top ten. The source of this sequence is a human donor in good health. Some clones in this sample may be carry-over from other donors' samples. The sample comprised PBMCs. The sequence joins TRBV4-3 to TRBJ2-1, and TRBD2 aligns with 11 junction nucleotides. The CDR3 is CASSYSGTSGYNEQFF. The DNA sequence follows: TGCGCCAGCAGTTATTCCGGGACTAGCGGTTACAATGAGCAGTTCTTC.